These T cell receptor beta chains were read from a single sample in a study of post-analysis software for immune sequencing data. TCRdb analysed the PCR reads with MiXCR anew, one entry per CDR3 protein. The sample lists around 710,000 distinct CDR3 sequences; about 45% were seen once. The sequenced material came from blood. Source of these receptors: a girl between 10 and 17 years old with multiple sclerosis. CDR3s include the opening cysteine and the closing phenylalanine or tryptophan. Each record gives: CDR3 length, clone size, J gene, V gene, D gene, CDR3 DNA, CDR3 protein. A D gene is named only where the DNA matches it firmly. The size entry is marked missing in some rows and otherwise reads once, few, many or a size class.

length: 17; size: once; J: TRBJ1-4; V: TRBV5-1; D: NA; DNA: TGCGCCAGCAGCTTGGGTCCTATTTCCGCAACTAATGAAAAACTGTTTTTT; CDR3: CASSLGPISATNEKLFF
length: 16; size: NA; J: TRBJ2-1; V: TRBV29-1; D: TRBD2; DNA: TGCAGCGTCGCGACTAGCGGGTATAATTCCTACAATGAGCAGTTCTTC; CDR3: CSVATSGYNSYNEQFF
length: 14; size: NA; J: TRBJ2-4; V: TRBV28; D: NA; DNA: TGTGCCAGCGAGGGCGGCGAAGCCAAAAACATTCAGTACTTC; CDR3: CASEGGEAKNIQYF
length: 14; size: NA; J: TRBJ1-2; V: TRBV6-5; D: TRBD1; DNA: TGTGCCAGCAGACGCGCGACAGGGATCTATGGCTACACCTTC; CDR3: CASRRATGIYGYTF
length: 13; size: NA; J: TRBJ2-7; V: TRBV30; D: NA; DNA: TGTGCCTGGAGTCCAGGGGTTCGCGACGAGCAGTACTTC; CDR3: CAWSPGVRDEQYF
length: 11; size: NA; J: TRBJ2-7; V: TRBV21-1; D: NA; DNA: TGTGCCAGCAGCAAACGGAGGGAGCAGTACTTC; CDR3: CASSKRREQYF
length: 15; size: NA; J: TRBJ2-7; V: TRBV9; D: TRBD2; DNA: TGTGCCAGCAGCCCTCCCGGGACTAGTACTTACGAGCAGTACTTC; CDR3: CASSPPGTSTYEQYF
length: 15; size: NA; J: TRBJ2-3; V: TRBV20-1; D: TRBD2; DNA: TGCAGTGCTAGAGGTCCACTAGCGAGGCCAGATACGCAGTATTTT; CDR3: CSARGPLARPDTQYF
length: 13; size: NA; J: TRBJ2-7; V: TRBV6-6; D: TRBD2; DNA: TGCGCCAGCCGCCTCCGGGACTACTACGAGCAGTACTTC; CDR3: CASRLRDYYEQYF
length: 11; size: NA; J: TRBJ2-7; V: TRBV20-1; D: NA; DNA: TGCAGTGCTAGAGTGGACTACGAGCAGTACTTC; CDR3: CSARVDYEQYF
length: 13; size: few; J: TRBJ1-2; V: TRBV5-5; D: NA; DNA: TGTGCCAGCAGCCCCGCTGGGTCCTCTGGCTACACCTTC; CDR3: CASSPAGSSGYTF
length: 14; size: NA; J: TRBJ2-7; V: TRBV20-1; D: NA; DNA: TGCAGTGCTAGAGCTCCCAGTCGCTCCTACGAGCAGTACTTC; CDR3: CSARAPSRSYEQYF
length: 16; size: NA; J: TRBJ2-1; V: TRBV7-3; D: NA; DNA: TGTGCCAGCAGCTTAAATCCCGAACTCTCCTACAATGAGCAGTTCTTC; CDR3: CASSLNPELSYNEQFF
length: 15; size: NA; J: TRBJ1-5; V: TRBV20-1; D: NA; DNA: TGCAGTGCTAGGGAGAGGTTTTCTAGGAATCAGCCCCAGCATTTT; CDR3: CSARERFSRNQPQHF
length: 15; size: NA; J: TRBJ2-4; V: TRBV5-6; D: NA; DNA: TGTGCCAGCAGCTTGGGACAGATAGCCAAAAACATTCAGTACTTC; CDR3: CASSLGQIAKNIQYF
length: 12; size: NA; J: TRBJ2-7; V: TRBV12-5; D: NA; DNA: TGTGCTGGTGGAGGGGGGCCCTACGAGCAGTACTTC; CDR3: CAGGGGPYEQYF
length: 17; size: once; J: TRBJ2-4; V: TRBV6-6; D: TRBD2; DNA: TGTGCCAGCAGTCTCGCCCCTAAAGCGGGAGGGCCGAACATTCAGTACTTC; CDR3: CASSLAPKAGGPNIQYF
length: 15; size: once; J: TRBJ2-1; V: TRBV12-3/TRBV12-4; D: NA; DNA: TGTGCCAGCAGTCCCGACACATACAGTGGCAATGAGCAGTTCTTC; CDR3: CASSPDTYSGNEQFF